This passage covers 25 T cell receptor beta chains from one sample sequenced in a study of cytomegalovirus exposure and HLA in healthy donors. Researchers ran the PCR with 60 Vbeta and 13 Jbeta primers. Data came from immunoSEQ multiplex PCR; TCRdb stores just in-frame clones and leaves some out. The sample gives about 160,000 clones, around four fifths of which show up once; 0.95% to 1.5% is in the top ten. The sample comprised PBMCs. These receptors all stem from a woman between 50 and 59 years old in good health and CMV-seronegative.

The genes are TRBV6-5 and TRBJ1-1; no reliable D call. V lost 4 bases and J lost 0, with 12 bases in between. In germline, CDR1 is MNHEY, CDR2 SVGAGI. The CDR3 has 15 residues. The CDR3 sequence: CASSSTTRVNTEAFF. CDR3 DNA: TGTGCCAGCAGTTCAACCACCCGGGTGAACACTGAAGCTTTCTTT.

V gene TRBV7-6 combines with J gene TRBJ1-6; 9 bases map to TRBD1. The germline V gene encodes CDR1 SGHVS and CDR2 FNYEAQ. Germline trimming cut 1 base from V and 4 bases from J; bases unmatched to any gene: 11. The CDR3 runs to 19 residues. CDR3 loop: CASSLVESGQGVYNSPLHF. The CDR3 DNA reads as TGTGCCAGCAGCTTAGTGGAATCGGGACAGGGAGTTTATAATTCACCCCTCCACTTT.

The chain uses TRBV5-1 and TRBJ2-3, with a tentative D call TRBD2 (5 bases). Germline CDR1 and CDR2: SGHRS and YFSETQ. This CDR3 has 13 residues. Trimming removed 7 bases at V and 0 bases at J, with 9 bases between. CDR3 loop: CASRTRSTDTQYF. The CDR3 bases are TGCGCCAGCCGAACTAGGAGCACAGATACGCAGTATTTT. The variable domain in full, with the rest retrieved from reference TRBV5-1 and TRBJ2-3, is KAGVTQTPRYLIKTRGQQVTLSCSPISGHRSVSWYQQTPGQGLQFLFEYFSETQRNKGNFPGRFSGRQFSNSRSEMNVSTLELGDSALYLCASRTRSTDTQYFGPGTRLTVL.

This clone came up once. The CDR3 bases are TGTGCCAGCTCACCACATACAACGGGCTACACCTTC. Translation: CASSPHTTGYTF. The rearrangement links TRBV18 to TRBJ1-2, with D hard to call. This CDR3 spans 12 amino acids. Trimming pared 1 base from V and 8 bases from J, leaving 8 bases between. Looked up from germline, CDR1 is KGHSH and CDR2 is LQKENI.

The rearrangement links TRBV4-3 to TRBJ1-3; 7 bases agree with TRBD1. CDR1 and CDR2 from the germline V gene are LGHNA and YSLEER. The trim removed 1 base at V and 4 bases at J, leaving 4 bases unmatched. This CDR3 comprises 15 residues. CDR3 in amino acids: CASSQAQGEGNTIYF. Here the CDR3 DNA reads TGCGCCAGCAGCCAAGCCCAGGGGGAAGGAAACACCATATATTTT.

The CDR3 nucleotides are TGTGCCATCAGTGAGAACCCGGGACTGACGTACCAAGAGACCCAGTACTTC. Its protein is CAISENPGLTYQETQYF. The rearrangement joins TRBV10-3 to TRBJ2-5, with a possible D match to TRBD2 (6 bases). The CDR3 extends over 17 amino acids. CDR1 and CDR2 (germline): ENHRY, SYGVKD. V lost 2 bases and J lost 0, with 16 bases in between.

The chain couples TRBV5-1 to TRBJ1-3; D uncertain. The CDR3 has 14 amino acids. The V end lost 1 base, the J end lost 1 base, and 6 bases lay between the germline ends. Germline V gene data show CDR1 as SGHRS and CDR2 as YFSETQ. The CDR3 bases are TGCGCCAGCAGCTTGTCTCTTTCTGGAAACACCATATATTTT. Protein sequence: CASSLSLSGNTIYF.

The chain couples TRBV5-1 to TRBJ1-2, with D maybe TRBD1 (6 bases). Trimming stripped 3 bases from V and 8 bases from J, with 23 bases between. CDR3 length: 16 residues. The germline V gene encodes CDR1 SGHRS and CDR2 YFSETQ. The CDR3 protein is CASSWGVDPHTGGYTF. CDR3 sequence (DNA): TGCGCCAGCAGCTGGGGAGTTGATCCCCACACAGGGGGCTACACCTTC. The full variable domain, its missing parts supplied by reference TRBV5-1 and TRBJ1-2, is KAGVTQTPRYLIKTRGQQVTLSCSPISGHRSVSWYQQTPGQGLQFLFEYFSETQRNKGNFPGRFSGRQFSNSRSEMNVSTLELGDSALYLCASSWGVDPHTGGYTFGSGTRLTVV.

The CDR3 here is CASSTTGANYGYTF. CDR3 DNA sequence: TGTGCCAGCTCAACGACAGGGGCTAACTATGGCTACACCTTC. The gene calls are TRBV18 and TRBJ1-2, with 8 bases matching TRBD1. Germline-derived CDR1 and CDR2 are KGHSH and LQKENI. After removal of 5 bases from V and 0 bases from J, the junction contained 2 bases not matched to a gene. The length of the CDR3 is 14 residues.

This sequence joins TRBV30 and TRBJ1-1, with TRBD1 identical over 7 bases. The J segment lost 10 bases and the V segment lost 8 bases, leaving 7 bases of the junction unmatched. Germline CDR1 GTSNPN, CDR2 SVGIG (reference sequence). This CDR3 contains 10 residues. The CDR3 sequence is CAGRQGGAFF. The CDR3 DNA reads as TGTGCCGGTAGACAGGGTGGAGCTTTCTTT.

This sequence joins TRBV28 and TRBJ2-1; D perhaps matches TRBD1 (6 bases). V dropped 6 bases and J dropped 3 bases, with 18 bases sitting between them. The germline V gene has CDR1 MDHEN and CDR2 SYDVKM. There are 16 residues in the CDR3. The CDR3: CASSSEGGTHYNEQFF. Here the CDR3 DNA reads TGTGCCAGCAGCTCAGAGGGTGGGACACACTACAATGAGCAGTTCTTC. Drawing the rest from reference TRBV28 and TRBJ2-1, the complete variable domain is DVKVTQSSRYLVKRTGEKVFLECVQDMDHENMFWYRQDPGLGLRLIYFSYDVKMKEKGDIPEGYSVSREKKERFSLILESASTNQTSMYLCASSSEGGTHYNEQFFGPGTRLTVL.

This chain uses TRBV14 with TRBJ1-2; D call uncertain. This CDR3 contains 13 residues. The germline V gene has CDR1 SGHDN and CDR2 FVKESK. Trimming took 4 bases from V and 2 from J, leaving 8 bases between them. As DNA, the CDR3 is TGTGCCAGCAGCCCTAATAGAAACTATGGCTACACCTTC. The encoded protein is CASSPNRNYGYTF.

In its sample, this clone was seen a few times. The rearrangement uses TRBV6-6 and TRBJ1-1; TRBD1 aligns across 7 bases. Germline lookup yields CDR1 MNHNY and CDR2 SVGAGI (reference sequence). The CDR3 length is 14 residues. Germline trimming cut 6 bases from V and 4 bases from J; bases unmatched to any gene: 8. The DNA for the CDR3 is TGTGCCAGCAGAACAGGGGTTGGAAGCACTGAAGCTTTCTTT. Its protein product is CASRTGVGSTEAFF.

J is TRBJ2-7 and V is TRBV7-2, with a weak D call TRBD1 (7 bases). V dropped 10 bases and J dropped 0 bases, with 19 bases sitting between them. The CDR3 totals 15 residues. Germline loops: CDR1 SGHTA, CDR2 FQGNSA. The CDR3 nucleotides are TGTGCCACAGGGGGGTCCGGAGCCAGCTCCTACGAGCAGTACTTC. It specifies CATGGSGASSYEQYF. Variable domain in full (rest from reference TRBV7-2 and TRBJ2-7): GAGVSQSPSNKVTEKGKDVELRCDPISGHTALYWYRQSLGQGLEFLIYFQGNSAPDKSGLPSDRFSAERTGGSVSTLTIQRTQQEDSAVYLCATGGSGASSYEQYFGPGTRLTVT.

The chain employs TRBV2 and TRBJ1-5, with 10 bases identical to TRBD1. The V and J ends lost 11 bases and 5 bases, in that order; junction bases with no gene match: 6. CDR3 length: 13 amino acids. The germline gives CDR1 SNHLY, CDR2 FYNNEI. The CDR3 loop reads CAGTGTGDQPQHF. CDR3 coding DNA: TGTGCCGGAACCGGGACAGGGGATCAGCCCCAGCATTTT.

The V call is TRBV5-4, the J call TRBJ2-1; D is ambiguous. This CDR3 is 14 amino acids long. V lost 1 base to trimming and J lost 3 bases, with 8 bases between them. Germline V gene sequence: CDR1 SGHNT, CDR2 YYREEE (reference sequence). The CDR3 spells CASSLSPNYNEQFF. CDR3 sequence (DNA): TGTGCCAGCAGCTTGAGCCCCAACTACAATGAGCAGTTCTTC.

The chain couples TRBV5-1 to TRBJ2-5, with a tentative D call TRBD2 (5 bases). The CDR3 spans 13 residues. Germline CDR1 reads SGHRS; CDR2 reads YFSETQ. The V gene lost 0 bases and the J gene lost 5 bases, with 8 bases spanning the gap. For the CDR3, the DNA is TGCGCCAGCAGCTTGGGGGTAGCGGAGACCCAGTACTTC. The encoded protein is CASSLGVAETQYF.

V gene TRBV28 combines with J gene TRBJ1-2; D call uncertain. The CDR3 covers 13 residues. The ends were cut back, 10 bases at V and 7 bases at J, with 19 bases in the middle. Germline assignment: CDR1 MDHEN and CDR2 SYDVKM. DNA of the CDR3: TGTGCCATCCTCCCCTCTCGGGATTCTGGCTACACCTTC. It specifies CAILPSRDSGYTF.

V usage is TRBV11-3 and J usage is TRBJ2-3; 10 positions match TRBD1. Losses at the gene ends were 8 bases for V and 4 bases for J; bases not matched to a gene: 3. Germline lookup yields CDR1 SGHNT and CDR2 YENEEA. CDR3 length equals 13 residues. The CDR3 protein is CASGGQGSDTQYF. DNA of the CDR3: TGTGCCAGCGGGGGACAGGGGTCAGATACGCAGTATTTT.

The rearrangement links TRBV27 to TRBJ2-1; perhaps TRBD2 as D (5 bases). CDR3 length: 15 amino acids. V lost 2 bases and J lost 3, with 11 bases in between. Germline V gene lookup returns CDR1 MNHEY and CDR2 SMNVEV (reference sequence). CDR3: CASSLEGVGYNEQFF. The CDR3, as DNA: TGTGCCAGCAGTTTAGAGGGAGTCGGCTACAATGAGCAGTTCTTC.

As regards this clone: An end of the junction differs from the germline gene, which may be a read error. This chain joins TRBV4-2 and TRBJ2-3; D remains unclear. From germline, CDR1 is LGHNA and CDR2 YNFKEQ. This CDR3 is built from 15 residues. The CDR3 bases are TGTGCCAGCAGCCAAGGGGCAGGTATTAGAGATACGCGGTATTTT. This gives the protein CASSQGAGIRDTRYF.

The V call is TRBV10-1, the J call TRBJ2-2; no reliable D call. The CDR3 is 14 residues long. Germline V gene data show CDR1 as WNHNN and CDR2 as SYGVQD (reference sequence). Trimming took off 0 bases at V and 4 bases at J, with 6 bases between the two ends. CDR3 sequence reads: CASSESSSTGELFF. CDR3 in DNA: TGCGCCAGCAGTGAGTCGTCCTCCACCGGGGAGCTGTTTTTT.

The chain carries TRBV7-8 and TRBJ1-3; the D is unclear. Deletions cut 2 bases from V and 0 bases from J, with 5 bases between. Germline values: CDR1 SGHVS, CDR2 FQNEAQ. CDR3 size: 14 residues. The CDR3 spells CASSLQISGNTIYF. The CDR3 region has the DNA TGTGCCAGCAGCTTACAGATCTCTGGAAACACCATATATTTT.

V gene TRBV6-5 combines with J gene TRBJ2-3, with D maybe TRBD2 (6 bases). Germline CDR1 MNHEY, CDR2 SVGAGI. CDR3 length: 15 residues. The germline V and J ends were trimmed by 7 bases and 2 bases, with 16 bases remaining between them. CDR3 coding DNA: TGTGCCAGCACCCCGGAGGGGCAGAACACAGATACGCAGTATTTT. Protein sequence: CASTPEGQNTDTQYF.

The chain combines TRBV2 with TRBJ1-3; D is undetermined. This CDR3 comprises 16 residues. The germline V and J ends were trimmed by 5 bases and 2 bases, with 16 bases remaining between them. Germline loops: CDR1 SNHLY, CDR2 FYNNEI. CDR3 loop: CASSFGQINAGNTIYF. The CDR3 DNA follows: TGTGCCAGCAGTTTTGGGCAGATAAACGCTGGAAACACCATATATTTT.